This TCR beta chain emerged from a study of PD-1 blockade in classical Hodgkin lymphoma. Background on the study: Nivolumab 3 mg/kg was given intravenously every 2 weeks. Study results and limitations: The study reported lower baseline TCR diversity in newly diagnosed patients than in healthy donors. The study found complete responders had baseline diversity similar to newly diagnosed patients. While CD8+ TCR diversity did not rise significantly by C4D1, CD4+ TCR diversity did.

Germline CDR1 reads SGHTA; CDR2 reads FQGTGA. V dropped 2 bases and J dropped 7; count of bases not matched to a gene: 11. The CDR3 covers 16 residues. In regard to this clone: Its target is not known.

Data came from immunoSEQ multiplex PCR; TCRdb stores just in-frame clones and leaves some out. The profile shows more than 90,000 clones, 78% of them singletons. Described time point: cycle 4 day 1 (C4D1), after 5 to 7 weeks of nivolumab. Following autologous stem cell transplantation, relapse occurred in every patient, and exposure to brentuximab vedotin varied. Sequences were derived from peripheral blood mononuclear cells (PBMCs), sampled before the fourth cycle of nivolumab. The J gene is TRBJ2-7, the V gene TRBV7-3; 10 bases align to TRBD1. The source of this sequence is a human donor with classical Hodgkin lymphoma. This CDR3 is CASSLSPRQGASEQYF. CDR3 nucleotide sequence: TGTGCCAGCAGCTTATCACCCCGACAGGGGGCGAGTGAGCAGTACTTC. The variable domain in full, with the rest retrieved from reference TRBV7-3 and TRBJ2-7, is GAGVSQTPSNKVTEKGKYVELRCDPISGHTALYWYRQSLGQGPEFLIYFQGTGAADDSGLPNDRFFAVRPEGSVSTLKIQRTERGDSAVYLCASSLSPRQGASEQYFGPGTRLTVT.